One and the same sample provided the 32 T cell receptor beta chains below, sequenced in a study of T-cell reconstitution after alpha-beta-depleted transplantation in children. This sample's TCRbeta library carried unique molecular identifier barcodes. TCRdb itself ran the PCR reads through MiXCR, one entry per CDR3 protein. The profile shows almost 500,000 distinct CDR3 sequences, approximately 10% of them singletons. The sample was PBMCs, taken before TCRalphabeta/CD19-depleted stem cell transplant. The receptors originated from a child under 10 years old with inherited bone marrow failure, due to receive a stem cell transplant.

This clonotype was counted ten times or more. This chain's CDR3 is CASSQGLAGWTGELFF. CDR3 coding DNA: TGCGCCAGCAGCCAAGGGCTAGCGGGATGGACCGGGGAGCTGTTTTTT. V and J are TRBV4-3 and TRBJ2-2, with 9 bases lining up with TRBD2. This CDR3 spans 16 amino acids. Trimming at V came to 1 base and at J to 5 bases, leaving 5 bases not matched to a gene. Germline values: CDR1 LGHNA, CDR2 YSLEER.

This clonotype was seen ten or more times. This chain joins TRBV20-1 and TRBJ2-2; 12 bases are a match to TRBD2. From germline, CDR1 is DFQATT and CDR2 SNEGSKA (reference sequence). The CDR3 contains 14 residues. In DNA form, the CDR3 reads TGCAGCGGACTAGCGGGACCTTACACCGGGGAGCTGTTTTTT. The encoded protein is CSGLAGPYTGELFF.

At least ten counts were recorded for this clonotype. V and J are TRBV12-3 or TRBV12-4 and TRBJ2-7; 8 nucleotides match TRBD1. The V and J ends lost 8 bases and 2 bases, in that order; junction bases with no gene match: 8. CDR3 length equals 14 residues. The CDR3: CASGQQDRAYEQYF. The CDR3 DNA follows: TGTGCCAGCGGCCAACAGGACAGGGCCTACGAGCAGTACTTC.

This clonotype came up many times. The chain links TRBV5-1 to TRBJ2-7; D is unresolved. V lost 0 bases and J 6 bases, leaving 13 bases between the germline ends. Germline V lookup: CDR1 SGHRS, CDR2 YFSETQ. The CDR3 runs 14 residues. The CDR3 DNA sequence: TGCGCCAGCAGCTTGGTCCGGGCCGACGCCGAGCAGTACTTC. This sequence encodes CASSLVRADAEQYF.

This clonotype has more than one count but fewer than ten. This chain uses TRBV20-1 with TRBJ2-1; perhaps D is TRBD1 or TRBD2 (5 bases each). This CDR3 contains 17 residues. V was cut by 1 base and J by 0 bases, with 16 bases left in between. CDR1 DFQATT and CDR2 SNEGSKA come from the germline V gene (reference sequence). CDR3 DNA: TGCAGTGCTAGAGCCCTCCCAGAGGGGAGCTCCTACAATGAGCAGTTCTTC. Amino acids: CSARALPEGSSYNEQFF.

This clonotype was seen ten or more times. The V gene is TRBV19, the J gene TRBJ2-1; D gene ambiguous. This CDR3 spans 13 amino acids. Per germline, CDR1 LNHDA and CDR2 SQIVND (reference sequence). Trimming cost V 4 bases and J 3 bases, with 7 bases left between them. The CDR3 sequence is CASSTGDYNEQFF. In DNA form, the CDR3 reads TGTGCCAGTAGTACTGGCGACTACAATGAGCAGTTCTTC.

This clonotype has at least ten counts. This chain joins TRBV27 and TRBJ1-1; 7 nucleotides line up with TRBD1. This CDR3 contains 13 residues. Trimming cost V 6 bases and J 1 base; bases outside gene matches: 2. Germline V gene sequence: CDR1 MNHEY, CDR2 SMNVEV (reference sequence). CDR3 coding DNA: TGTGCCAGCAGGGACAGGTCGAACACTGAAGCTTTCTTT. It codes for CASRDRSNTEAFF.

This clonotype has a count of ten or more. This sequence joins TRBV10-3 and TRBJ2-7; 10 bases match TRBD2. The CDR3 covers 15 residues. V shed 4 bases and J 0 bases; nucleotides not matched to a gene: 3. CDR1 ENHRY and CDR2 SYGVKD come from the germline V gene. CDR3: CAISASGRNSYEQYF. The CDR3 nucleotides are TGTGCCATCAGTGCTAGCGGGAGAAACTCCTACGAGCAGTACTTC.

The chain combines TRBV11-2 with TRBJ2-1; unclear D gene. Germline-derived CDR1 and CDR2 are SGHAT and FQNNGV. Trimming shortened V by 1 base and J by 2 bases, and 15 bases separated the two germline ends. The CDR3 has 17 residues. The CDR3 sequence: CASSLVLSYTPYNEQFF. The CDR3 DNA sequence: TGTGCCAGCAGCTTAGTTCTGAGCTATACGCCCTACAATGAGCAGTTCTTC.

The table lists this clonotype with a few counts. The chain uses TRBV6-5 and TRBJ2-1, with 11 bases that match TRBD1. The CDR3 extends over 16 amino acids. Germline values: CDR1 MNHEY, CDR2 SVGAGI. The J segment lost 3 bases and the V segment lost 2 bases, leaving 3 bases of the junction unmatched. DNA for the CDR3: TGTGCCAGCAGTTACCCCGGGACAGGGGGCTACAATGAGCAGTTCTTC. Protein product: CASSYPGTGGYNEQFF.

This clonotype has just a few counts. The chain recombines TRBV7-8 with TRBJ1-6; D is unclear. Germline lookup yields CDR1 SGHVS and CDR2 FQNEAQ. V lost 5 bases, J lost 7 bases, and 15 bases lay in between. The CDR3 has 15 residues. The CDR3 reads CASSDPGRRNSPLHF. The DNA for the CDR3 is TGTGCCAGCAGCGATCCCGGTCGGAGAAATTCACCCCTCCACTTT.

This clonotype was recorded a few times. The genes are TRBV28 and TRBJ2-7; D call uncertain. The length of the CDR3 is 13 residues. Trimming removed 4 bases at V and 0 bases at J, with 7 bases between. Looked up from germline, CDR1 is MDHEN and CDR2 is SYDVKM. CDR3 residues: CASSSSDSYEQYF. The DNA of the CDR3 is TGTGCCAGCAGTTCCTCCGACTCCTACGAGCAGTACTTC. Full variable domain (missing parts from reference TRBV28 and TRBJ2-7): DVKVTQSSRYLVKRTGEKVFLECVQDMDHENMFWYRQDPGLGLRLIYFSYDVKMKEKGDIPEGYSVSREKKERFSLILESASTNQTSMYLCASSSSDSYEQYFGPGTRLTVT.

In this sample, this clonotype turned up many times. V usage is TRBV7-2 and J usage is TRBJ2-2, with D maybe TRBD2 (5 bases). Trimming removed 2 bases from V and 7 bases from J, with 17 bases in between. The CDR3 runs to 16 residues. The germline CDR1 and CDR2 sequences are SGHTA and FQGNSA. CDR3: CASSLFRTALFGELFF. The CDR3 region has the DNA TGTGCCAGCAGCTTATTTCGGACTGCACTGTTCGGGGAGCTGTTTTTT.

This clonotype was detected ten times or more. This chain links TRBV29-1 with TRBJ2-1, with 14 bases identical to TRBD2. Trimming took 3 bases from V and 7 from J; bases not matched to a gene: 8. Germline values: CDR1 SQVTM, CDR2 ANQGSEA. The CDR3 loop spans 16 amino acids. CDR3: CSVDEGLAGAENEQFF. DNA of the CDR3: TGCAGCGTTGACGAGGGACTAGCGGGAGCGGAGAATGAGCAGTTCTTC.

CDR3 protein: CASSFYSGGVKNIQYF. The CDR3 DNA reads TGTGCCAGCAGTTTTTATTCAGGGGGAGTCAAAAACATTCAGTACTTC. This chain links TRBV12-3 or TRBV12-4 with TRBJ2-4, with TRBD1 matching 7 bases. Trimming took 3 bases from V and 3 from J; bases not matched to a gene: 8. The CDR3 loop spans 16 amino acids.

This clonotype was observed a handful of times. The chain is built from TRBV20-1 and TRBJ1-1, with D unresolved. The CDR3 consists of 13 residues. V lost 3 bases and J lost 1, with 9 bases in between. Germline V gene sequence: CDR1 DFQATT, CDR2 SNEGSKA (reference sequence). CDR3 sequence reads: CSASLWQNTEAFF. As DNA, the CDR3 is TGCAGTGCTAGTTTATGGCAGAACACTGAAGCTTTCTTT.

The chain combines TRBV4-3 with TRBJ2-7, with 9 bases identical to TRBD1. CDR3 size: 16 residues. The V gene's germline CDR1 is LGHNA and CDR2 YSLEER. J lost 2 bases, V lost 0 bases, and 5 bases had no gene match. The CDR3 DNA reads as TGCGCCAGCAGCCAAGATATCGGGACAGGGACCTACGAGCAGTACTTC. It yields the protein CASSQDIGTGTYEQYF.

This clonotype was picked up many times. The chain is built from TRBV4-3 and TRBJ2-2; 7 nucleotides align to TRBD1. This CDR3 region has 17 residues. With V trimmed by 0 bases and J by 1 base, 5 bases remained unmatched. Germline-derived CDR1 and CDR2 are LGHNA and YSLEER. The CDR3 DNA sequence: TGCGCCAGCAGCCAAGATGATTGGACAGGGAACACCGGGGAGCTGTTTTTT. It specifies CASSQDDWTGNTGELFF.

This clonotype was seen ten or more times. The chain couples TRBV5-1 to TRBJ2-1, with 7 bases aligning to TRBD2. The CDR3 sequence is 17 residues long. The ends lost 0 bases at V and 9 bases at J; junction bases unmatched: 15. Germline loops: CDR1 SGHRS, CDR2 YFSETQ. For the CDR3, the DNA is TGCGCCAGCAGCTTGGAACGGGGGGAGGGAGGCTCCGGTGAGCAGTTCTTC. This encodes CASSLERGEGGSGEQFF.

This clonotype was seen many times. The chain links TRBV30 to TRBJ2-4; TRBD2 might be the D (5 bases). Germline CDR1 reads GTSNPN; CDR2 reads SVGIG (reference sequence). This CDR3 is 13 amino acids long. V was clipped by 2 bases and J by 8 bases, with 13 bases between them. In DNA form, the CDR3 reads TGTGCCTGGAGTACATACCCCGGGGACATTCAGTACTTC. This sequence encodes CAWSTYPGDIQYF.

This clonotype has a count of ten or more. This chain uses TRBV10-1 with TRBJ2-1, with 8 positions matching TRBD2. J lost 4 bases, V lost 2 bases, and 7 bases had no gene match. This CDR3 is 16 amino acids long. The germline CDR1 and CDR2 sequences are WNHNN and SYGVQD (reference sequence). CDR3: CASSERASGLYNEQFF. CDR3 sequence (DNA): TGCGCCAGCAGTGAGAGGGCTAGCGGGTTATACAATGAGCAGTTCTTC.

There are a few counts of this clonotype. J is TRBJ2-4 and V is TRBV7-2, with D maybe TRBD1 (6 bases). The CDR3 runs 14 residues. Trimming took off 3 bases at V and 5 bases at J, with 11 bases between the two ends. CDR1 SGHTA and CDR2 FQGNSA come from the germline V gene. CDR3 in DNA: TGTGCCAGCAGCTTGGCAGGGGTCCAAAACATTCAGTACTTC. It translates to CASSLAGVQNIQYF.

The count of this clonotype is one. With a much larger clone just one base away, this may be a read error. This chain connects TRBV19 to TRBJ2-7, with D uncertain. From germline, CDR1 is LNHDA and CDR2 SQIVND (reference sequence). The CDR3 length is 13 residues. The CDR3: CASSYGGNYEEYF. In DNA, the CDR3 is TGTGCCAGTAGTTACGGTGGAAACTACGAGGAGTACTTC.

Turning to this clonotype: A much larger clone differs from this one at a single base, so this may be a read error. The CDR3 loop reads CASPLVTDTQYF. Here the CDR3 DNA reads TGTGCCAGCCCGTTGGTCACAGATACGCAGTATTTT. J is TRBJ2-3 and V is TRBV2, with D unresolved. The length of the CDR3 is 12 residues. Trimming shortened V by 8 bases and J by 2 bases, and 8 bases separated the two germline ends. The germline gives CDR1 SNHLY, CDR2 FYNNEI.

For this clonotype: A much larger clone lies one base from this, so it may be a read error. The J gene is TRBJ1-5, the V gene TRBV28, with TRBD1 identical over 7 bases. The CDR3 covers 18 residues. The germline V gene has CDR1 MDHEN and CDR2 SYDVKM. CDR3 region: CVSMGQGEPMVSNQPQHF. DNA of the CDR3: TGTGTCAGCATGGGTCAGGGGGAACCCATGGTAAGCAATCAGCCCCAGCATTTT.

This clonotype was recorded many times. The chain links TRBV5-1 to TRBJ2-1; 9 nucleotides align to TRBD2. This CDR3 is 17 amino acids long. The germline gives CDR1 SGHRS, CDR2 YFSETQ. With 1 base clipped from V and 8 bases from J, the junction kept 13 bases outside the gene matches. CDR3 residues: CASSLRDSLAGTDEQFF. CDR3 coding DNA: TGCGCCAGCAGCTTGAGAGATTCGCTAGCGGGAACGGATGAGCAGTTCTTC.

At least ten counts were recorded for this clonotype. CDR3 sequence: CASSLSWGLSYEQYF. The CDR3 bases are TGTGCCAGCAGTTTATCTTGGGGACTCTCCTACGAGCAGTACTTC. The chain is built from TRBV27 and TRBJ2-7, with a possible D match to TRBD2 (6 bases). There are 15 residues in the CDR3. Trimming shortened V by 0 bases and J by 0 bases, and 9 bases separated the two germline ends. CDR1 is MNHEY and CDR2 is SMNVEV in the germline V gene (reference sequence).

The sample holds many counts of this clonotype. The V call is TRBV3-1, the J call TRBJ1-1, with D unclear. Germline values: CDR1 LGHDT, CDR2 YNNKEL (reference sequence). CDR3 size: 12 residues. V dropped 1 base and J dropped 8 bases, with 8 bases sitting between them. The CDR3 nucleotides read TGTGCCAGCAGCCAAGGTAGAGCCGAAGCTTTCTTT. This gives the protein CASSQGRAEAFF.

This clonotype was recorded many times. V usage is TRBV19 and J usage is TRBJ1-5, with D perhaps matching TRBD1 (5 bases). This CDR3 contains 15 residues. Trimming took 6 bases from V and 0 from J, leaving 12 bases between them. CDR1 and CDR2 from the germline V gene are LNHDA and SQIVND (reference sequence). CDR3 DNA: TGTGCCAGTAGATGGGACTTCTATAGCAATCAGCCCCAGCATTTT. Its translation: CASRWDFYSNQPQHF.

At least ten counts were recorded for this clonotype. The CDR3 coding sequence is TGTGCCAGCAGCGTAGCGGCAGGCTCGTACGAGCAGTACTTC. Protein: CASSVAAGSYEQYF. The genes are TRBV9 and TRBJ2-7; D is unresolved. CDR3 length equals 14 residues. CDR1 is SGDLS, CDR2 YYNGEE, per germline. V was pared by 0 bases and J by 4 bases, with 11 bases between.

The genes are TRBV5-4 and TRBJ2-1, with 8 bases aligning to TRBD2. J lost 2 bases, V lost 3 bases, and 10 bases had no gene match. The germline V gene encodes CDR1 SGHNT and CDR2 YYREEE (reference sequence). CDR3 length: 17 amino acids. The CDR3 spells CASSSSRGRHPYNEQFF. The DNA for the CDR3 is TGTGCCAGCAGCTCCTCCCGCGGGAGGCACCCCTACAATGAGCAGTTCTTC.

Ten or more counts support this clonotype. The chain carries TRBV12-3 or TRBV12-4 and TRBJ1-1; a weak D match, TRBD1 (6 bases). Trimming stripped 5 bases from V and 5 bases from J, with 9 bases between. This CDR3 comprises 12 residues. The CDR3 protein is CASSTGWTEAFF. CDR3 nucleotide sequence: TGTGCCAGCAGTACAGGGTGGACTGAAGCTTTCTTT.